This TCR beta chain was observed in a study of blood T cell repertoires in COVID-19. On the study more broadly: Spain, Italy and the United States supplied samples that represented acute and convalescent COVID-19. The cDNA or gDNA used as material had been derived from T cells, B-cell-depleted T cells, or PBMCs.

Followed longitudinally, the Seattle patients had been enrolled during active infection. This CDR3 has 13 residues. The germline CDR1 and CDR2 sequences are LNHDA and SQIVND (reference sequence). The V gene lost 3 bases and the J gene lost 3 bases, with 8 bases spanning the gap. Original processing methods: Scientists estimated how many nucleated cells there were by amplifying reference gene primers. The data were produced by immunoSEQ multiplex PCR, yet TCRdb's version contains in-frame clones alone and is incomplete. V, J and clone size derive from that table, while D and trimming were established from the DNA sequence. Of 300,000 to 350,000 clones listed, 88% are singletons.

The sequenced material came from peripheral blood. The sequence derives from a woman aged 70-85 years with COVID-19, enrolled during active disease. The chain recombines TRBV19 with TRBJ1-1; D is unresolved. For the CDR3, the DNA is TGTGCCAGTAGTATTTTCCCGTACACTGAAGCTTTCTTT. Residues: CASSIFPYTEAFF.